These 27 T cell receptor beta chains came from one sample sequenced in a study of T cells expressing NK-cell markers. Reprocessing the 5' RACE reads, TCRdb reports a single entry for every CDR3 protein and omits DNA. This sample's table reports about 260,000 distinct CDR3 sequences. The source material was blood T cells: a sorted CD56 or NKG2C T cell subset, CD4+ or CD8+ T cells, or bulk PBMC T cells (not recorded which). Receptors were obtained from a woman aged 18-70 years in good health.

J is TRBJ1-4 and V is TRBV7-6; lacking DNA, the TRBD1 call made by TCRdb goes unchecked. The CDR3 spans 18 residues. Germline V gives CDR1 SGHVS, CDR2 FNYEAQ. CDR3 in amino acids: CASSLVPWTIATNEKLFF.

V is TRBV18 and J is TRBJ2-5; lacking DNA, the TRBD2 call made by TCRdb goes unchecked. Germline assignment: CDR1 KGHSH and CDR2 LQKENI. The CDR3 loop spans 13 amino acids. The CDR3 spells CASSSGTQETQYF.

The chain employs TRBV20-1 and TRBJ1-1; TCRdb reports TRBD1, a call that lacks DNA to check it against. The CDR3 runs to 11 residues. The germline gives CDR1 DFQATT, CDR2 SNEGSKA (reference sequence). The CDR3 loop reads CSAKRGGAAFF.

This CDR3 is CASTGLAYTGELFF. The V gene is TRBV7-2, the J gene TRBJ2-2; checking the TCRdb D call of TRBD2 is not possible without DNA. The CDR3 runs to 14 residues. Germline-derived CDR1 and CDR2 are SGHTA and FQGNSA.

The V call is TRBV6-2 or TRBV6-3, the J call TRBJ2-1; TCRdb lists TRBD1, though no DNA is available to test this call. The CDR3 is 14 residues long. Per the germline V gene, CDR1 is MNHEY and CDR2 is SVGEGT. CDR3 in amino acids: CASSYYSRGNEQFF.

The chain uses TRBV29-1 and TRBJ1-4. CDR3 length: 12 residues. Germline CDR1 is SQVTM and CDR2 is ANQGSEA. CDR3 residues: CSVEGPSEKLFF.

The rearrangement uses TRBV4-1 and TRBJ1-6. The CDR3 extends over 16 amino acids. CDR1 is MGHRA and CDR2 is YSYEKL in the germline V gene. This CDR3 is CASSPFQLGSNSPLHF.

V and J are TRBV4-3 and TRBJ1-1; TCRdb's D gene call, TRBD1, goes unchecked for lack of DNA. Germline V gene data show CDR1 as LGHNA and CDR2 as YSLEER. CDR3 length: 16 residues. CDR3 sequence reads: CASSLQGGVIRTEAFF.

The chain recombines TRBV6-2 or TRBV6-3 with TRBJ2-2. Germline values: CDR1 MNHEY, CDR2 SVGEGT. This CDR3 region has 14 residues. The CDR3 loop is CASSVQVNTGELFF.

The chain is built from TRBV20-1 and TRBJ1-1. The CDR3 length is 12 residues. CDR1 is DFQATT, CDR2 SNEGSKA, per germline (reference sequence). The CDR3 is CSARSLNTEAFF.

The chain is built from TRBV29-1 and TRBJ1-4; TCRdb proposes TRBD1, but this gene call is untestable without DNA. Germline CDR1 is SQVTM and CDR2 is ANQGSEA. The CDR3 contains 14 residues. CDR3 region: CSGEGQSTNEKLFF.

The chain is built from TRBV7-2 and TRBJ1-1. This CDR3 has 14 amino acids. Germline V gene lookup returns CDR1 SGHTA and CDR2 FQGNSA. The CDR3 region is CASSLVRVQRRAFF. Drawing the rest from reference TRBV7-2 and TRBJ1-1, the complete variable domain is GAGVSQSPSNKVTEKGKDVELRCDPISGHTALYWYRQSLGQGLEFLIYFQGNSAPDKSGLPSDRFSAERTGGSVSTLTIQRTQQEDSAVYLCASSLVRVQRRAFFGQGTRLTVV.

The CDR3 loop reads CASSPTGTGNYGYTF. The chain links TRBV18 to TRBJ1-2; lacking DNA, the TRBD1 call made by TCRdb goes unchecked. The V gene's germline CDR1 is KGHSH and CDR2 LQKENI. The CDR3 loop spans 15 amino acids.

The J gene is TRBJ2-3, the V gene TRBV6-2 or TRBV6-3; TCRdb calls TRBD2, which cannot be checked without DNA. The CDR3 covers 15 residues. The germline gives CDR1 MNHEY, CDR2 SVGEGT. CDR3 protein: CASRERVTPTDTQYF.

The V call is TRBV29-1, the J call TRBJ1-2; the D gene TCRdb calls, TRBD1, cannot be checked with no DNA. CDR3 length: 14 amino acids. Germline CDR1 reads SQVTM; CDR2 reads ANQGSEA. The CDR3 sequence is CSVDLRAGNYGYTF.

This chain joins TRBV6-5 and TRBJ1-6; TCRdb lists TRBD1, though no DNA is available to test this call. CDR3 length equals 17 residues. Germline assignment: CDR1 MNHEY and CDR2 SVGAGI. The CDR3 spells CASSYSPGTGDNSPLHF.

The chain links TRBV28 to TRBJ2-4; the D call of TRBD1 rests on TCRdb alone, since no DNA is present to check it. The length of the CDR3 is 14 residues. Germline-derived CDR1 and CDR2 are MDHEN and SYDVKM. The CDR3 sequence: CASSRDRGLDIQYF.

V is TRBV18 and J is TRBJ2-5; TCRdb gives TRBD2 as the D gene, but with no DNA this cannot be confirmed. Germline-derived CDR1 and CDR2 are KGHSH and LQKENI. CDR3 length equals 16 residues. This chain's CDR3 is CASSPGLAGGEETQYF.

The chain is built from TRBV5-1 and TRBJ2-5; TCRdb's assignment of TRBD2 cannot be checked, as there is no DNA. The germline CDR1 and CDR2 sequences are SGHRS and YFSETQ. The length of the CDR3 is 14 residues. CDR3 loop: CASSLVAVGETQYF.

V is TRBV6-1 and J is TRBJ2-7; TCRdb's D call, TRBD2, is unchecked because there is no DNA. CDR1 is MNHNS and CDR2 is SASEGT in the germline V gene. The CDR3 runs 15 residues. CDR3 sequence reads: CASSPTGGPPYEQYF.

The CDR3 here is CSARLAGTTYEQYF. The chain couples TRBV20-1 to TRBJ2-7; TCRdb's D call, TRBD2, is unchecked because there is no DNA. The CDR3 covers 14 residues. Germline V gene lookup returns CDR1 DFQATT and CDR2 SNEGSKA (reference sequence).

V usage is TRBV10-3 and J usage is TRBJ1-6; TCRdb designates TRBD1, a call that cannot be tested without DNA. CDR1 is ENHRY and CDR2 is SYGVKD in the germline V gene. The CDR3 runs 13 residues. The CDR3 is CAISEANRFTLHF.

This sequence joins TRBV20-1 and TRBJ2-7. CDR3 length equals 13 residues. CDR1 is DFQATT and CDR2 is SNEGSKA in the germline V gene (reference sequence). CDR3 in amino acids: CSASLDTSYEQYF.

J is TRBJ1-5 and V is TRBV7-2; the TRBD1 assignment by TCRdb is unverifiable without DNA. The CDR3 runs to 14 residues. Germline values: CDR1 SGHTA, CDR2 FQGNSA. The CDR3 is CASSLRGGYQPQHF.

The chain has TRBV20-1 and TRBJ2-3; the D gene TCRdb calls, TRBD1, cannot be checked with no DNA. The CDR3 is 15 residues long. Per the germline V gene, CDR1 is DFQATT and CDR2 is SNEGSKA (reference sequence). CDR3: CSASDRTGGTDTQYF.

This chain links TRBV24-1 with TRBJ1-2; TCRdb's D call, TRBD1, is unchecked because there is no DNA. Germline lookup yields CDR1 KGHDR and CDR2 SFDVKD. There are 16 residues in the CDR3. CDR3 residues: CATSDIAGTGGRSYTF.

The V call is TRBV6-2 or TRBV6-3, the J call TRBJ2-5; the D call from TCRdb, TRBD2, cannot be confirmed without DNA. Germline-derived CDR1 and CDR2 are MNHEY and SVGEGT. The length of the CDR3 is 13 residues. CDR3 amino acids: CASSPDPQLAQYF.